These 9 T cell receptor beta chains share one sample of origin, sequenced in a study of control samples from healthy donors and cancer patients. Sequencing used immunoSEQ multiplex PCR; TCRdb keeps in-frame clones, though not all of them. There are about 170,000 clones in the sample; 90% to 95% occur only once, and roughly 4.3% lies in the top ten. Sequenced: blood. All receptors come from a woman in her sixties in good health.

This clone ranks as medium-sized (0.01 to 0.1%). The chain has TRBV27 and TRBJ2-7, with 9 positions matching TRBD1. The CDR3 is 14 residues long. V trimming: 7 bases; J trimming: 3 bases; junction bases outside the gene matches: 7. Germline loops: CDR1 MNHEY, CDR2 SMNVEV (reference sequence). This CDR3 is CASTPGQGHYEQYF. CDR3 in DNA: TGTGCCAGCACCCCGGGACAGGGCCACTACGAGCAGTACTTC.

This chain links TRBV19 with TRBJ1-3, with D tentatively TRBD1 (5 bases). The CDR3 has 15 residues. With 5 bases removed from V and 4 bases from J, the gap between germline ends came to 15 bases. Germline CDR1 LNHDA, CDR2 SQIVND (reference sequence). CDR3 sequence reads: CASSFGRVYGNTIYF. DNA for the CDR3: TGTGCCAGTAGTTTCGGCAGGGTGTACGGAAACACCATATATTTT.

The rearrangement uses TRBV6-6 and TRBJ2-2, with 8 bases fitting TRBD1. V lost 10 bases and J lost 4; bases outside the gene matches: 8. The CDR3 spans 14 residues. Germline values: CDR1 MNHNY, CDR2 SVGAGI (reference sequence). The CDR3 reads CATQQGQATGELFF. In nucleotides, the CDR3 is TGTGCCACTCAACAGGGACAGGCCACCGGGGAGCTGTTTTTT.

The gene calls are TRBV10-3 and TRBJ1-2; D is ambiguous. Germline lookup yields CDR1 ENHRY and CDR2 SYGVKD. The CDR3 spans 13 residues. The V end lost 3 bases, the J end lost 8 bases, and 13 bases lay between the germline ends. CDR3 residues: CAISERAEWGYTF. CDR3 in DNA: TGTGCCATCAGTGAAAGGGCTGAGTGGGGCTACACCTTC.

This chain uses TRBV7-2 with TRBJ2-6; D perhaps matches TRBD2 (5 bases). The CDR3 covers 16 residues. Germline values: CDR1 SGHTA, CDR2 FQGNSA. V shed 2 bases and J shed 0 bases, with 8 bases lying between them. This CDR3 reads CASSLLGLSGANVLTF. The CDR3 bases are TGTGCCAGCAGCTTACTAGGACTCTCTGGGGCCAACGTCCTGACTTTC.

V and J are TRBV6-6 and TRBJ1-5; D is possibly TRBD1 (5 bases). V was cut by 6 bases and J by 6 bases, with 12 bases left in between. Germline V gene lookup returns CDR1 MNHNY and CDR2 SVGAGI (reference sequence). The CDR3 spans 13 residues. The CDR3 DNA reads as TGTGCCAGCAGCCCCCCAGGGCCTCAGCCCCAGCATTTT. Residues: CASSPPGPQPQHF.

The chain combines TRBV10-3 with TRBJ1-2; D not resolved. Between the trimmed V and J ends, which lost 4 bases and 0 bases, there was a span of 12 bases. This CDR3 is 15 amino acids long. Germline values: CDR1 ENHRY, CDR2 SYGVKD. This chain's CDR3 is CAISAGSGSNYGYTF. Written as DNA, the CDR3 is TGTGCCATCAGTGCGGGGTCTGGGTCTAACTATGGCTACACCTTC.

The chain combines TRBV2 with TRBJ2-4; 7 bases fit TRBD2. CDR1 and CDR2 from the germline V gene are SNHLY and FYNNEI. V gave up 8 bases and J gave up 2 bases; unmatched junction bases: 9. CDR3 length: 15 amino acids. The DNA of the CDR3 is TGTGCCAGCGGTGGGGGGAGGGCTCCCAAAAACATTCAGTACTTC. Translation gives CASGGGRAPKNIQYF.

CDR3 nucleotide sequence: TGTGCCTGGAGTGTTGGCGGCAACCTAAATTCACCCCTCCACTTT. It codes for CAWSVGGNLNSPLHF. V gene TRBV30 combines with J gene TRBJ1-6; no definite D call. Per the germline V gene, CDR1 is GTSNPN and CDR2 is SVGIG (reference sequence). Trimming removed 0 bases from V and 7 bases from J, with 13 bases in between. This CDR3 is built from 15 residues.